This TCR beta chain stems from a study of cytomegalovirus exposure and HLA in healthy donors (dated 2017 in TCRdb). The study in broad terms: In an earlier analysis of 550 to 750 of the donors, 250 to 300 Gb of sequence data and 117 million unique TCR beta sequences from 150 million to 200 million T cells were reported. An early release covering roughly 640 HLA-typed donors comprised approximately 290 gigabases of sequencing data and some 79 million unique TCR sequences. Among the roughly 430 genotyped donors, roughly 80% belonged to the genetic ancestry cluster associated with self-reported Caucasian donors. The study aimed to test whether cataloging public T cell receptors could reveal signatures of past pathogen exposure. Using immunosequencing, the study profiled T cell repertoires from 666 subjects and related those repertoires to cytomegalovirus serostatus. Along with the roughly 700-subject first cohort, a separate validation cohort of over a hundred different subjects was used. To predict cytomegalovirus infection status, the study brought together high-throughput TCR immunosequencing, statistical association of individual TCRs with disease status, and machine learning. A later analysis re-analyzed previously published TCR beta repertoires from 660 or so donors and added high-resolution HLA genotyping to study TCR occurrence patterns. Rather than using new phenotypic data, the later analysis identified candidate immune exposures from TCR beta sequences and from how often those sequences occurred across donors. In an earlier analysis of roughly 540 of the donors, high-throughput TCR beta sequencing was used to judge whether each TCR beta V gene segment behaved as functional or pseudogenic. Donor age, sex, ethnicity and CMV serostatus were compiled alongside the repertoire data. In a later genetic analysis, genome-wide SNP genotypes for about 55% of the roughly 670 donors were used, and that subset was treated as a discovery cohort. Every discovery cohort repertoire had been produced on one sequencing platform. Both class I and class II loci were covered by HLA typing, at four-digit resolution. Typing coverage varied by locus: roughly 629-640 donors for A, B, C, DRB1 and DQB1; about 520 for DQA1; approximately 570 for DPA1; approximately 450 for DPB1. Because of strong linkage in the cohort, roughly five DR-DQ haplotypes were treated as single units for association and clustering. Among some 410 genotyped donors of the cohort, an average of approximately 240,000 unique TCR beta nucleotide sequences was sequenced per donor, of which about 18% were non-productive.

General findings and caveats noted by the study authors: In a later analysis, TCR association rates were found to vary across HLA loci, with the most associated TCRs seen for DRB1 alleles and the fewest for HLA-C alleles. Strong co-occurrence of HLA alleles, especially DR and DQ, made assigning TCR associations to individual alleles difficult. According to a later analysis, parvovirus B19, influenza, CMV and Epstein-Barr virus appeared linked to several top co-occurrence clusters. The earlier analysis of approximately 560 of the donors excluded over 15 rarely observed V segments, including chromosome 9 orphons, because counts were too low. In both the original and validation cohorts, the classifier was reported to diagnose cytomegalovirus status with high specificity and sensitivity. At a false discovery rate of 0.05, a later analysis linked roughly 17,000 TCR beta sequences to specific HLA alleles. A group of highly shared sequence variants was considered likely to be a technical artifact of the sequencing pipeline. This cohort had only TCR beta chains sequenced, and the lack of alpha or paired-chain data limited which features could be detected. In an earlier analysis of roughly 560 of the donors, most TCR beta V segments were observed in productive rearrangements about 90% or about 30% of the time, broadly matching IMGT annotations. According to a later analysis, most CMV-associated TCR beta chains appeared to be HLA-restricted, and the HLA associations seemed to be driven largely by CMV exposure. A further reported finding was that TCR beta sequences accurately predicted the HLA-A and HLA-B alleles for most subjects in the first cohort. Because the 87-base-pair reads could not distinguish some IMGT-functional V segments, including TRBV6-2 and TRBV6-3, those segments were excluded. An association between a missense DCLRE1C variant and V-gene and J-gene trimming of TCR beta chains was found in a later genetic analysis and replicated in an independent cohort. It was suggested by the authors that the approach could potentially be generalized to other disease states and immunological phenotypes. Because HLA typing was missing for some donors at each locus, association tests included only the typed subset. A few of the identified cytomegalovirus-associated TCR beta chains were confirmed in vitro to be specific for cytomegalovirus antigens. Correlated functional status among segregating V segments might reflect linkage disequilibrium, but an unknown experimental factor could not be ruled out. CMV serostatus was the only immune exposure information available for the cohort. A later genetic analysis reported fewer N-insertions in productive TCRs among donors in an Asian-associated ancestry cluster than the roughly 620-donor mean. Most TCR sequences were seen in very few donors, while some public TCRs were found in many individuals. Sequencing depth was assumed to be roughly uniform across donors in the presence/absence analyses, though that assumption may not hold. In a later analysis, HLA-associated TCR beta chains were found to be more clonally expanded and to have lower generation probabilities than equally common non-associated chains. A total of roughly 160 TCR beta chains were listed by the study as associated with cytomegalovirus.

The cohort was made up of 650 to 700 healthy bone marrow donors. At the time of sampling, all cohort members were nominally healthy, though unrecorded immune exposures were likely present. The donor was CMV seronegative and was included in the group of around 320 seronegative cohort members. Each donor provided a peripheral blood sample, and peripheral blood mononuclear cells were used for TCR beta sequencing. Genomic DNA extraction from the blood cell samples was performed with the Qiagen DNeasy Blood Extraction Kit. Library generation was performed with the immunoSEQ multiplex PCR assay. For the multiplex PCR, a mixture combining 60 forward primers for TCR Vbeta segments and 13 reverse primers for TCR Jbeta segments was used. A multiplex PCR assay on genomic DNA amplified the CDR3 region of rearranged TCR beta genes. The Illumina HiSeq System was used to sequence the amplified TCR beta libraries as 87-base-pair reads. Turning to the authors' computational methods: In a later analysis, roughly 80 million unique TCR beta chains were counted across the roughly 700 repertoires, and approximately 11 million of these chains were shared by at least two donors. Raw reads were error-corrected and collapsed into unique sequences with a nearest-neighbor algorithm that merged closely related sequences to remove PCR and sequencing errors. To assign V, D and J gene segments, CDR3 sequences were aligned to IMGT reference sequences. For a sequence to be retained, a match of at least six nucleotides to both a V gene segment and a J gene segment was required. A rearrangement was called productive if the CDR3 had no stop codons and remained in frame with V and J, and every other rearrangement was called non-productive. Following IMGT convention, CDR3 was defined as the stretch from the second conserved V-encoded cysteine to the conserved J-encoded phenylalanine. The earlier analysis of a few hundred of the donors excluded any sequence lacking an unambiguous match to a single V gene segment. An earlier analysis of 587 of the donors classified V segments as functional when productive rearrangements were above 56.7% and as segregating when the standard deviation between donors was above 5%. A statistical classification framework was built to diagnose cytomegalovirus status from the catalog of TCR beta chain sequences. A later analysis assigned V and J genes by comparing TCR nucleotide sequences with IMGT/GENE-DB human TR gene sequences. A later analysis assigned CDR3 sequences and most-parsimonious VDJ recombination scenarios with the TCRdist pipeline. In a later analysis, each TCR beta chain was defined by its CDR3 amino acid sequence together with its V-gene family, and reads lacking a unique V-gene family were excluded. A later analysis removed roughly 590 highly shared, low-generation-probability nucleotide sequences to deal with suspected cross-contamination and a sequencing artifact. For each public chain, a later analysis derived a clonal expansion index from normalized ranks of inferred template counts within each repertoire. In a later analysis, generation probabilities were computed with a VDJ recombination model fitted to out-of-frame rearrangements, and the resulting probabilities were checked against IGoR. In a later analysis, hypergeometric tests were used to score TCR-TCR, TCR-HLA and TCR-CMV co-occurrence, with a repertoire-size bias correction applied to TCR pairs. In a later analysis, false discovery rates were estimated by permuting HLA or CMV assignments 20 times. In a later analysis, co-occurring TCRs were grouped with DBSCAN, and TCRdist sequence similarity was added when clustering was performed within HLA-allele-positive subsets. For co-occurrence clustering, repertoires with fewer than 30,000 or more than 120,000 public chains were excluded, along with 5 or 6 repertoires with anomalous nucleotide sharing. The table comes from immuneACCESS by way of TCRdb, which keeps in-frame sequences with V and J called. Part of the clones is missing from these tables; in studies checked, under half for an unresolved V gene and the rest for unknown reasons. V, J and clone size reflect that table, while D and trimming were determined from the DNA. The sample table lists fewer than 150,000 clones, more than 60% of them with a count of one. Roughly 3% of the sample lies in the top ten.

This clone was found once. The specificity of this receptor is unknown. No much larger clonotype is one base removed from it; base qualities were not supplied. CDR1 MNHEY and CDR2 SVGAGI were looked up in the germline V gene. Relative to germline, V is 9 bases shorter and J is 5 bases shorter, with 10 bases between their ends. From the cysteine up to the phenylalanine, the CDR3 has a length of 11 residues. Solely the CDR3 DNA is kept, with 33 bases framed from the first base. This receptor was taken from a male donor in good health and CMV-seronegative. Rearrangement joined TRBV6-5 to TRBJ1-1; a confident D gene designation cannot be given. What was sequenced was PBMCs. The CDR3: CASVGGTEAFF. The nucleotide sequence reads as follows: TGTGCCAGTGTCGGAGGTACTGAAGCTTTCTTT.